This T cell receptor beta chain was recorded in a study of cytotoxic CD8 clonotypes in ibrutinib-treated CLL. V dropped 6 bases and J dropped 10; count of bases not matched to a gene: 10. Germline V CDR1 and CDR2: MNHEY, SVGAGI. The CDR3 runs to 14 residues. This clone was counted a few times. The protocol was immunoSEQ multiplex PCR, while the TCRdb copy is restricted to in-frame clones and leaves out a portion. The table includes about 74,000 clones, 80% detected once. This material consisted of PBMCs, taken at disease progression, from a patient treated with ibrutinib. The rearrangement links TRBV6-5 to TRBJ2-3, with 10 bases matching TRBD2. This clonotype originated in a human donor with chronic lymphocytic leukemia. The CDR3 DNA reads TGTGCCAGCAGGGAGCCGGGGACTAGCGCGGCGCAGTATTTT. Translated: CASREPGTSAAQYF.